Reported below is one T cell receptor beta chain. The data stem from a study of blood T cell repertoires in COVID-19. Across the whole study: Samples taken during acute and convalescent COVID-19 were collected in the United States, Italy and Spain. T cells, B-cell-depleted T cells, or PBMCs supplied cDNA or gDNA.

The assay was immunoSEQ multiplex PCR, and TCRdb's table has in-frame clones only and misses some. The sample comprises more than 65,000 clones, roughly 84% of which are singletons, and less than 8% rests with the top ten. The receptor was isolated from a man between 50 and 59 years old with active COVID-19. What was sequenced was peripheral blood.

Here the CDR3 DNA reads TGTGCCAGCAACGACGGGGGAGCCAATGAGCAGTTCTTC. This gives the protein CASNDGGANEQFF. This sequence joins TRBV28 and TRBJ2-1, with a weak D call TRBD2 (6 bases). Trimming stripped 7 bases from V and 6 bases from J, with 13 bases between. The germline V gene encodes CDR1 MDHEN and CDR2 SYDVKM. The CDR3 has 13 amino acids.